These 9 T cell receptor beta chains were sequenced from one sample in a study of T-cell memory formation after mild COVID-19. One entry per CDR3 protein, called by TCRdb with MiXCR from the 5' RACE reads. The profile covers about 410,000 distinct CDR3 sequences, with more than 20% appearing a single time and less than 15% taken by the ten largest. The sample consisted of PBMCs or a T cell subset sorted from them (not recorded which). These receptors were collected from an adult woman who had mild COVID-19 (a few samples of this study predate the infection). Cell type and time point are not known.

The rearrangement uses TRBV7-9 and TRBJ1-1, with 12 nucleotides matching TRBD1. V lost 1 base and J lost 7; bases outside the gene matches: 4. The CDR3 runs 15 residues. CDR1 and CDR2 (germline): SEHNR, FQNEAQ (reference sequence). CDR3: CASSLGDRGQDEAFF. The CDR3 DNA is TGTGCCAGCAGCTTAGGGGACAGGGGGCAAGATGAAGCTTTCTTT.

In this sample, this clonotype turned up a few times. CDR3 DNA sequence: TGTGCCAGCAGCCGGGCGGCCGACCGAGAGACCCAGTACTTC. Translating gives CASSRAADRETQYF. The chain couples TRBV11-2 to TRBJ2-5; D uncertain. The germline CDR1 and CDR2 sequences are SGHAT and FQNNGV. The CDR3 runs 14 residues. V lost 5 bases to trimming and J lost 4 bases, with 14 bases between them.

The CDR3 DNA reads as TGCAGTGCTAGAGGTAGACAGGGGGTGTCGGTAGAACAGCCCCAGCATTTT. Amino acids: CSARGRQGVSVEQPQHF. The rearrangement uses TRBV20-1 and TRBJ1-5; TRBD1 matches 9 bases. This CDR3 contains 17 residues. The J segment lost 7 bases and the V segment lost 1 base, leaving 14 bases of the junction unmatched. Germline-derived CDR1 and CDR2 are DFQATT and SNEGSKA (reference sequence).

This clonotype was found a few times. V is TRBV24-1 and J is TRBJ2-1; 10 bases are shared with TRBD2. CDR1 and CDR2 (germline): KGHDR, SFDVKD. The trim removed 2 bases at V and 6 bases at J, leaving 3 bases unmatched. The CDR3 is made up of 15 amino acids. In DNA form, the CDR3 reads TGTGCCACCAGTGATTCTAGCGGGAGACTCAATGAGCAGTTCTTC. This encodes CATSDSSGRLNEQFF.

This clonotype was counted a few times. This chain joins TRBV12-3 or TRBV12-4 and TRBJ2-7, with 7 bases matching TRBD1. The junction had 9 bases not matched to a gene; V was cut back by 9 bases and J by 4 bases. This CDR3 is 13 amino acids long. The CDR3 protein is CASGRDRLYEQYF. CDR3 bases: TGTGCCAGTGGCCGGGACAGACTTTACGAGCAGTACTTC.

This clonotype was detected a few times. This chain connects TRBV7-7 to TRBJ1-5; D may be TRBD1 (5 bases). Trimming removed 4 bases from V and 6 bases from J, with 22 bases in between. Germline V gene sequence: CDR1 SSHAT, CDR2 FNYEAQ (reference sequence). The CDR3 runs to 17 residues. CDR3 bases: TGTGCCAGCAGCTCGCTGACGGGGGATGAAGGGAGTCAGCCCCAGCATTTT. Its protein product is CASSSLTGDEGSQPQHF.

The chain combines TRBV12-5 with TRBJ2-7; the D gene could be TRBD1 or TRBD2 (5 bases each). Trimming shortened V by 0 bases and J by 0 bases, and 15 bases separated the two germline ends. The CDR3 sequence is 17 residues long. Germline CDR1 LGHNT, CDR2 FRNRAP. The CDR3 spells CASGLVPGQRGSYEQYF. CDR3 DNA: TGTGCTAGTGGTTTGGTACCTGGACAACGGGGCTCCTACGAGCAGTACTTC.

The V gene is TRBV6-5, the J gene TRBJ1-1; tentative D call: TRBD1 (5 bases). The germline gives CDR1 MNHEY, CDR2 SVGAGI. This CDR3 spans 15 amino acids. V gave up 2 bases and J gave up 1 base, with 11 bases separating them. For the CDR3, the DNA is TGTGCCAGCAGTTACGACACGCAGGGGAACACTGAAGCTTTCTTT. Translation: CASSYDTQGNTEAFF.

This chain connects TRBV6-2 or TRBV6-3 to TRBJ2-7; 11 bases are shared with TRBD2. Germline loops: CDR1 MNHEY, CDR2 SVGEGT. The junction had 20 bases not matched to a gene; V was cut back by 4 bases and J by 6 bases. This CDR3 is 19 amino acids long. CDR3 DNA: TGTGCCAGCAGTTCTACCGGGACTAGCGGTCCCCGGAGCGGCCGCGAGCAGTACTTC. This sequence encodes CASSSTGTSGPRSGREQYF.